These 15 T cell receptor beta chains originate from one sample sequenced in a study of T-cell memory formation after mild COVID-19. In TCRdb, the 5' RACE reads were re-called with MiXCR into one record per CDR3 protein. The sample lists 75,000 to 90,000 distinct CDR3 sequences, roughly 14% occurring once. Sequences were obtained from PBMCs or a T cell subset sorted from them (not recorded which). These receptors all come from an adult woman who had mild COVID-19 (a few samples of this study predate the infection). Cell type and time point are not known.

CDR3 coding DNA: TGTGCCACCAGCAGAGCTACCGTCACTGAAGCTTTCTTT. Protein product: CATSRATVTEAFF. The V call is TRBV15, the J call TRBJ1-1; D unresolved. Germline-derived CDR1 and CDR2 are LNHNV and YYDKDF (reference sequence). The CDR3 has 13 amino acids. V gave up 1 base and J gave up 4 bases, with 7 bases separating them.

In its sample, this clonotype was seen many times. The chain joins TRBV20-1 to TRBJ2-3; D may correspond to TRBD1 or TRBD2 (6 bases each). Trimming shortened V by 0 bases and J by 3 bases, and 13 bases separated the two germline ends. This CDR3 contains 15 residues. The germline gives CDR1 DFQATT, CDR2 SNEGSKA (reference sequence). This chain's CDR3 is CSAREAGEATDTQYF. CDR3 nucleotide sequence: TGCAGTGCTAGAGAGGCAGGGGAGGCGACAGATACGCAGTATTTT.

The chain has TRBV2 and TRBJ1-2; D not resolved. V shed 0 bases and J shed 4 bases, with 9 bases lying between them. Germline V CDR1 and CDR2: SNHLY, FYNNEI. The CDR3 sequence is 14 residues long. DNA of the CDR3: TGTGCCAGCAGTGAAGCGGTGGAGCTCTATGGCTACACCTTC. Protein sequence: CASSEAVELYGYTF.

This clonotype turned up a few times. The chain combines TRBV29-1 with TRBJ2-3; 11 bases are a match to TRBD2. V shed 8 bases and J 6 bases; nucleotides not matched to a gene: 10. Germline V CDR1 and CDR2: SQVTM, ANQGSEA. The CDR3 contains 14 residues. CDR3 nucleotides: TGCAGCACTGGAGGACTAGCGGGTTGGGATACGCAGTATTTT. This translates into CSTGGLAGWDTQYF.

This clonotype was observed at least ten times. V gene TRBV30 combines with J gene TRBJ2-2; 7 positions match TRBD1. Germline-derived CDR1 and CDR2 are GTSNPN and SVGIG (reference sequence). This CDR3 has 15 amino acids. Trimming at V came to 8 bases and at J to 6 bases, leaving 15 bases not matched to a gene. This CDR3 is CARTPGTEESGELFF. The CDR3 nucleotides read TGTGCCCGAACACCCGGGACAGAGGAGTCCGGGGAGCTGTTTTTT.

The chain has TRBV12-3 or TRBV12-4 and TRBJ1-2; 7 nucleotides agree with TRBD1. There are 14 residues in the CDR3. V was pared by 8 bases and J by 0 bases, with 6 bases of the junction left unmatched. The DNA of the CDR3 is TGTGCCAGCTCGCTGGACAGGTCTAACTATGGCTACACCTTC. Translated: CASSLDRSNYGYTF.

The V and J genes are TRBV23-1 and TRBJ2-2; TRBD1 is a possible D gene (6 bases). TRBV23-1 is treated as an ORF (open reading frame) with a function not yet certain. The CDR3 length is 16 residues. The V gene lost 6 bases and the J gene lost 1 base, with 15 bases spanning the gap. Written as DNA, the CDR3 is TGCGCCAGCAGCTTCCAGGGGCTACAGAACACCGGGGAGCTGTTTTTT. Translating gives CASSFQGLQNTGELFF.

The V call is TRBV29-1, the J call TRBJ1-2; 7 nucleotides align to TRBD1. Germline V CDR1 and CDR2: SQVTM, ANQGSEA. V shed 5 bases, J shed 5 bases, and the junction held 2 bases outside the gene matches. The length of the CDR3 is 11 residues. The CDR3, as DNA: TGCAGCGTTAGGACAGGATATGGCTACACCTTC. Encoded protein: CSVRTGYGYTF. The complete variable domain, with remaining parts taken from reference TRBV29-1 and TRBJ1-2, reads SAVISQKPSRDICQRGTSLTIQCQVDSQVTMMFWYRQQPGQSLTLIATANQGSEATYESGFVIDKFPISRPNLTFSTLTVSNMSPEDSSIYLCSVRTGYGYTFGSGTRLTVV.

There are a few counts of this clonotype. The J gene is TRBJ2-5, the V gene TRBV12-3 or TRBV12-4; no firm D call. The CDR3 sequence is 14 residues long. Trimming left V 2 bases short and J 2 bases short, with 9 bases between. The CDR3 here is CASSLSHQQETQYF. The CDR3 DNA sequence: TGTGCCAGCAGTTTATCACACCAACAAGAGACCCAGTACTTC.

The chain couples TRBV27 to TRBJ2-1; no reliable D call. V dropped 4 bases and J dropped 3 bases, with 13 bases sitting between them. Germline V CDR1 and CDR2: MNHEY, SMNVEV (reference sequence). This CDR3 has 15 amino acids. The CDR3 DNA follows: TGTGCCAGCAGTTCTACATACGGAGTCTACAATGAGCAGTTCTTC. Amino acids: CASSSTYGVYNEQFF.

This clonotype was observed a few times. V and J are TRBV2 and TRBJ2-3; D tentatively reads TRBD1 or TRBD2 (5 bases each). Looked up from germline, CDR1 is SNHLY and CDR2 is FYNNEI. The CDR3 runs to 15 residues. The germline V and J ends were trimmed by 6 bases and 0 bases, with 13 bases remaining between them. CDR3: CASSGGGWSTDTQYF. The CDR3 DNA reads TGTGCCAGCAGCGGTGGGGGTTGGAGCACAGATACGCAGTATTTT.

The V gene is TRBV5-1, the J gene TRBJ2-7; TRBD1 matches 10 bases. V dropped 5 bases and J dropped 4; count of bases not matched to a gene: 12. The CDR3 runs 16 residues. The germline CDR1 and CDR2 sequences are SGHRS and YFSETQ. The CDR3 nucleotides are TGCGCCAGCAGTTCCTATCCGGGACAGGGGAATTACGAGCAGTACTTC. It is translated as CASSSYPGQGNYEQYF.

This clonotype has more than one count but fewer than ten. The J gene is TRBJ2-1, the V gene TRBV6-6; D perhaps matches TRBD1 (6 bases). V lost 6 bases to trimming and J lost 1 base, with 10 bases between them. Per germline, CDR1 MNHNY and CDR2 SVGAGI (reference sequence). The CDR3 is 14 amino acids. The CDR3 region is CASSAGESYNEQFF. The CDR3 nucleotides are TGTGCCAGCAGCGCAGGGGAATCCTACAATGAGCAGTTCTTC.

This clonotype has just a few counts. This chain joins TRBV7-3 and TRBJ2-3, with D unclear. In germline, CDR1 is SGHTA, CDR2 FQGTGA. The CDR3 runs 12 residues. V was pared by 2 bases and J by 5 bases, with 5 bases between. CDR3 protein: CASSLSRDTQYF. The CDR3 DNA reads as TGTGCCAGCAGCTTATCCAGAGATACGCAGTATTTT.

The chain is built from TRBV7-3 and TRBJ1-6; D remains ambiguous. CDR1 and CDR2 from the germline V gene are SGHTA and FQGTGA. The germline V and J ends were trimmed by 9 bases and 0 bases, with 24 bases remaining between them. The CDR3 sequence is 19 residues long. The CDR3 DNA reads as TGTGCCAGAAATGGGTGGAACAGCCACTCCAGCTCCTATAATTCACCCCTCCACTTT. The encoded protein is CARNGWNSHSSSYNSPLHF.